This T cell receptor beta chain was documented in a study of T cells in Graves' hyperthyroidism and ophthalmopathy. Overall study results and limits: In blood, most of the thyroid clonotypes expanded above 0.001 were also present.

CDR1 and CDR2 (germline): MNHEY, SMNVEV (reference sequence). The length of the CDR3 is 16 residues. Comment on this clonotype: The antigen remains undetermined. This may be a read error: a much more frequent sequence differs by one nucleotide.

There were TCR beta CDR3 regions amplified from RNA transcripts. The HTBI primer set served for first-round RT-PCR of the TCR CDR3. A single record per CDR3 protein comes from TCRdb applying MiXCR to the multiplex PCR reads. The sample has 350,000 to 400,000 distinct CDR3 sequences, more than 12% seen once. Sequencing was performed on blood. The chain couples TRBV27 to TRBJ1-2, with a tentative D call TRBD1 (5 bases). The TCR comes from a woman younger than 45 with Graves' hyperthyroidism. CDR3 sequence: CAGSDPREGRGLGYTF. The CDR3 DNA is TGTGCCGGCAGTGACCCACGAGAGGGGCGAGGTCTGGGCTACACCTTC.